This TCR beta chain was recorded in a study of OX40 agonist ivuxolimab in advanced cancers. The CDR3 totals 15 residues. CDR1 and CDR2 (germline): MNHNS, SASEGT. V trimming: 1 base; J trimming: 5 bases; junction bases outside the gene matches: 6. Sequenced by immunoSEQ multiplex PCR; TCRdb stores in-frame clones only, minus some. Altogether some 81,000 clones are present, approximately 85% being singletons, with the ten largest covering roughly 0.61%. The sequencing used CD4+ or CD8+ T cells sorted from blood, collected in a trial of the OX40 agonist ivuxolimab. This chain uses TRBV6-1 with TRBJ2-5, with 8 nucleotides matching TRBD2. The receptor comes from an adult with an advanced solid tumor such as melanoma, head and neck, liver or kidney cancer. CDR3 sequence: CASSEGTSMRETQYF. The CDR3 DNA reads TGTGCCAGCAGTGAAGGGACTAGCATGAGGGAGACCCAGTACTTC.